This entry features one T cell receptor (beta chain) sequence. The data derive from a study of blood T cell repertoires in COVID-19. Across the whole study: Italy, Spain and the United States were the sources of the convalescent and acute COVID-19 samples.

Per the original data handling: Estimated nucleated cell counts came from reference gene primer amplification. TCRdb keeps only in-frame clones here, not all; method: immunoSEQ multiplex PCR. Clone size and the V and J calls come from that table; the DNA yielded D and trimming. Of some 75,000 clones listed, 80% to 90% were seen once; the top ten hold around 0.6%. This clonotype was sampled from a man aged 55 to 69 with acute or convalescent COVID-19. Input material: peripheral blood.

CDR3 sequence (DNA): TGTGCCAGCAACAGCGGGCAGAGCTTTTTCTCTGGGGCCAACGTCCTGACTTTC. Translation gives CASNSGQSFFSGANVLTF. J is TRBJ2-6 and V is TRBV7-3; D is possibly TRBD2 (6 bases). Trimming removed 7 bases at V and 0 bases at J, with 19 bases between. The CDR3 totals 18 residues. The germline gives CDR1 SGHTA, CDR2 FQGTGA.